Shown below are 21 T cell receptor beta chains from a single sample sequenced in a study of cytomegalovirus exposure and HLA in healthy donors (dated by TCRdb to about 2017). Library creation used the immunoSEQ multiplex PCR assay. The multiplex PCR relied on a mix of 60 forward primers for TCR Vbeta segments and 13 reverse primers for TCR Jbeta segments. The clones in this table, taken by TCRdb from immuneACCESS, are in-frame only. Not every clone is retained; where verified, under half of the shortfall comes from an unresolved V gene, and the cause of the rest is unknown. Counted in this sample were approximately 180,000 clones; roughly four fifths of them appeared once. More than 4% of the sample goes to the ten largest clones. Sequenced input: PBMCs. All receptors come from a young man in good health and CMV-seronegative.

V usage is TRBV5-6 and J usage is TRBJ1-1; D unresolved. The CDR3 spans 13 residues. CDR1 SGHDT and CDR2 YYEEEE come from the germline V gene. The V end lost 0 bases, the J end lost 1 base, and 4 bases lay between the germline ends. CDR3 sequence (DNA): TGTGCCAGCAGCTTGGCAGGGAACACTGAAGCTTTCTTT. Translation gives CASSLAGNTEAFF.

The chain joins TRBV7-2 to TRBJ2-1, with a weak D call TRBD1 (5 bases). This CDR3 contains 15 residues. Germline V gene sequence: CDR1 SGHTA, CDR2 FQGNSA. The ends were cut back, 0 bases at V and 7 bases at J, with 13 bases in the middle. The CDR3 reads CASSLAGAKWNEQFF. The DNA of the CDR3 is TGTGCCAGCAGCTTAGCAGGGGCTAAGTGGAATGAGCAGTTCTTC.

The V call is TRBV5-1, the J call TRBJ2-5; D is unclear. V dropped 1 base and J dropped 2 bases, with 15 bases sitting between them. The CDR3 spans 16 residues. Germline loops: CDR1 SGHRS, CDR2 YFSETQ. CDR3 sequence reads: CASSLYPVQSQETQYF. The CDR3 DNA sequence: TGCGCCAGCAGCTTGTATCCGGTACAGTCACAAGAGACCCAGTACTTC.

CDR3 region: CAWSLRQGLGQPQHF. In DNA form, the CDR3 reads TGTGCCTGGAGTCTCCGGCAGGGATTAGGTCAGCCCCAGCATTTT. The gene calls are TRBV30 and TRBJ1-5; weak D call: TRBD1 (5 bases). Germline assignment: CDR1 GTSNPN and CDR2 SVGIG (reference sequence). The CDR3 spans 15 residues. V dropped 2 bases and J dropped 6 bases, with 17 bases sitting between them. Full variable domain (rest looked up from reference TRBV30 and TRBJ1-5): SQTIHQWPATLVQPVGSPLSLECTVEGTSNPNLYWYRQAAGRGLQLLFYSVGIGQISSEVPQNLSASRPQDRQFILSSKKLLLSDSGFYLCAWSLRQGLGQPQHFGDGTRLSIL.

This chain connects TRBV12-5 to TRBJ2-1; 10 bases fit TRBD2. CDR1 and CDR2 (germline): LGHNT, FRNRAP. V was clipped by 4 bases and J by 8 bases; unmatched bases: 8. The CDR3 length is 15 residues. CDR3 in amino acids: CASGSGLAAAYEQFF. For the CDR3, the DNA is TGTGCTAGTGGTTCCGGACTAGCGGCGGCTTATGAGCAGTTCTTC.

This chain uses TRBV13 with TRBJ2-7; 12 bases match TRBD1. Trimming cost V 1 base and J 4 bases; bases outside gene matches: 5. Germline V gene lookup returns CDR1 PRHDT and CDR2 FYEKMQ (reference sequence). CDR3 size: 16 residues. The CDR3 reads CASSLEGQGAIYEQYF. DNA for the CDR3: TGTGCCAGCAGCTTAGAGGGACAGGGGGCTATTTACGAGCAGTACTTC.

The chain recombines TRBV6-5 with TRBJ2-5; the match to TRBD1 covers 11 bases. The DNA end favors TRBJ2-7, so the J call may be wrong. The CDR3 sequence is 14 residues long. The germline gives CDR1 MNHEY, CDR2 SVGAGI. The CDR3 region is CASSRTGGNYEQYF. The DNA for the CDR3 is TGTGCCAGCAGCCGGACAGGGGGCAACTACGAGCAGTACTTC.

The chain is built from TRBV18 and TRBJ2-2; TRBD1 agrees at 7 bases. V trimming: 4 bases; J trimming: 4 bases; junction bases outside the gene matches: 3. In germline, CDR1 is KGHSH, CDR2 LQKENI. The CDR3 extends over 14 amino acids. CDR3 nucleotide sequence: TGTGCCAGCTCACAGGGACAGTCCACCGGGGAGCTGTTTTTT. Its protein is CASSQGQSTGELFF.

V usage is TRBV6-6 and J usage is TRBJ1-5; weak D call: TRBD1 (6 bases). The CDR3 is 15 residues long. V lost 0 bases, J lost 8 bases, and 14 bases lay in between. Germline V gene data show CDR1 as MNHNY and CDR2 as SVGAGI (reference sequence). The CDR3 loop is CASSYSTRGLKPQHF. CDR3 coding DNA: TGTGCCAGCAGTTACTCAACCAGGGGCCTAAAGCCCCAGCATTTT.

This chain links TRBV6-1 with TRBJ2-5, with 11 bases fitting TRBD2. V lost 3 bases to trimming and J lost 6 bases; unmatched junction nucleotides: 6. The CDR3 spans 15 residues. Germline V gives CDR1 MNHNS, CDR2 SASEGT. Here the CDR3 reads CASSENSGGAQTQYF. The CDR3 nucleotides are TGTGCCAGCAGTGAGAATAGCGGGGGGGCGCAGACCCAGTACTTC.

A few counts support this clone. The chain couples TRBV5-5 to TRBJ1-3; D is undetermined. V lost 3 bases, J lost 2 bases, and 9 bases lay in between. The germline V gene has CDR1 SGHKS and CDR2 YYEKEE (reference sequence). The CDR3 is 14 residues long. As DNA, the CDR3 is TGTGCCAGCAGCTGGAGAACCGCTGGAAACACCATATATTTT. Its protein is CASSWRTAGNTIYF.

The rearrangement links TRBV19 to TRBJ2-3, with 7 positions matching TRBD2. J gave up 6 bases and V 6 bases, and 3 bases lay outside the gene matches. The CDR3 covers 12 residues. Germline values: CDR1 LNHDA, CDR2 SQIVND (reference sequence). CDR3 in DNA: TGTGCCAGTAGGGGGGGGGAGGATACGCAGTATTTT. It translates to CASRGGEDTQYF.

The chain links TRBV18 to TRBJ1-5, with D unresolved. Germline CDR1 and CDR2: KGHSH and LQKENI. V was clipped by 6 bases and J by 3 bases, with 9 bases between them. The CDR3 runs 13 residues. CDR3 bases: TGTGCCAGCTCCCCCGACTCCAATCAGCCCCAGCATTTT. Translated: CASSPDSNQPQHF.

The chain combines TRBV7-3 with TRBJ2-5; 9 bases match TRBD2. Germline V lookup: CDR1 SGHTA, CDR2 FQGTGA. The CDR3 is made up of 15 amino acids. After removal of 0 bases from V and 5 bases from J, the junction contained 4 bases not matched to a gene. The CDR3 nucleotides are TGTGCCAGCAGCTTAACGGATCTAGCGGGGGAGACCCAGTACTTC. Encoded protein: CASSLTDLAGETQYF.

This clone occurred a few times. The V call is TRBV2, the J call TRBJ2-5; D is possibly TRBD2 (6 bases). Between the trimmed V and J ends, which lost 2 bases and 5 bases, there was a span of 9 bases. This CDR3 comprises 13 residues. Germline V CDR1 and CDR2: SNHLY, FYNNEI. The CDR3 DNA reads TGTGCCAGCAGTGAATTGGAGGGGGAGACCCAGTACTTC. Its protein product is CASSELEGETQYF. Complete variable domain (other parts from reference TRBV2 and TRBJ2-5): EPEVTQTPSHQVTQMGQEVILRCVPISNHLYFYWYRQILGQKVEFLVSFYNNEISEKSEIFDDQFSVERPDGSNFTLKIRSTKLEDSAMYFCASSELEGETQYFGPGTRLLVL.

The CDR3 is CAISESLLPAPNYYEQYF. The CDR3 DNA reads as TGTGCCATCAGTGAGTCCCTCCTCCCGGCCCCAAACTACTACGAGCAGTACTTC. This chain uses TRBV10-3 with TRBJ2-7; D remains unclear. Germline V lookup: CDR1 ENHRY, CDR2 SYGVKD. The CDR3 loop spans 18 amino acids. The ends were cut back, 0 bases at V and 3 bases at J, with 21 bases in the middle.

The chain recombines TRBV6-6 with TRBJ2-1, with 7 bases aligning to TRBD2. The V gene end was trimmed by 4 bases and the J gene end by 3 bases; junction bases not matched to a gene: 6. The CDR3 is made up of 15 amino acids. Per the germline V gene, CDR1 is MNHNY and CDR2 is SVGAGI (reference sequence). DNA of the CDR3: TGTGCCAGCAGTTCCCTAGCGGAGTTCTACAATGAGCAGTTCTTC. Translating it yields CASSSLAEFYNEQFF.

This clone was seen only once. The genes are TRBV6-6 and TRBJ2-7; D is undetermined. V was pared by 2 bases and J by 3 bases, with 17 bases between. The CDR3 loop spans 16 amino acids. Germline CDR1 and CDR2: MNHNY and SVGAGI (reference sequence). The CDR3 loop reads CASSYGAEAFFYEQYF. The CDR3, as DNA: TGTGCCAGCAGTTACGGCGCGGAAGCGTTCTTCTACGAGCAGTACTTC.

In this sample, this clone turned up a few times. The chain couples TRBV7-8 to TRBJ1-5; tentatively, D is TRBD1 (5 bases). V dropped 3 bases and J dropped 5 bases, with 8 bases sitting between them. Looked up from germline, CDR1 is SGHVS and CDR2 is FQNEAQ. This CDR3 region has 13 residues. CDR3 DNA: TGTGCCAGCAGCTTCGGCAGGGATCAGCCCCAGCATTTT. Protein product: CASSFGRDQPQHF.

J is TRBJ1-4 and V is TRBV5-1, with 8 bases lining up with TRBD1. The CDR3 is 15 residues long. V trimming: 2 bases; J trimming: 7 bases; junction bases outside the gene matches: 7. Germline lookup yields CDR1 SGHRS and CDR2 YFSETQ. The CDR3 reads CASSLTTGDTEKLFF. For the CDR3, the DNA is TGCGCCAGCAGCTTAACGACAGGGGATACTGAAAAACTGTTTTTT.

J is TRBJ2-3 and V is TRBV5-6, with 12 positions matching TRBD2. This CDR3 region has 15 residues. V dropped 4 bases and J dropped 4; count of bases not matched to a gene: 4. In germline, CDR1 is SGHDT, CDR2 YYEEEE. In DNA, the CDR3 is TGTGCCAGCAGCCCGACTAGCGGGAGTGCAGATACGCAGTATTTT. This translates into CASSPTSGSADTQYF.